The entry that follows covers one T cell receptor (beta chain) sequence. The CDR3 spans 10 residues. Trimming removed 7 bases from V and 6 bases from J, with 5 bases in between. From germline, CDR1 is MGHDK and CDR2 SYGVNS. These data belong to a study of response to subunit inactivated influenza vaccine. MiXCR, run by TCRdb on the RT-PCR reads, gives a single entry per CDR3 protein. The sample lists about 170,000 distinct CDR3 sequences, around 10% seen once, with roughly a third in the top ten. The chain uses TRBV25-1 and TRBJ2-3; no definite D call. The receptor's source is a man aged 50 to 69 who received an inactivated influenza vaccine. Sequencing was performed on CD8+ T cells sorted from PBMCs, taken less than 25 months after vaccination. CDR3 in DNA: TGTGCCAGCATGTTTGATACGCAGTATTTT. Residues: CASMFDTQYF. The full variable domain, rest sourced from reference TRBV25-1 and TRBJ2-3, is EADIYQTPRYLVIGTGKKITLECSQTMGHDKMYWYQQDPGMELHLIHYSYGVNSTEKGDLSSESTVSRIRTEHFPLTLESARPSHTSQYLCASMFDTQYFGPGTRLTVL.